The subject of this entry is one TCR beta chain. Under the authors' procedure: Reference gene primer amplification in the assay estimated nucleated cell counts. Assay: immunoSEQ multiplex PCR; the TCRdb copy retains only in-frame clones and omits some. V and J calls and clone size are those listed in that table; D and trimming were worked out from the DNA. Among about 140,000 clones, over 75% were seen once, and the ten largest hold roughly 1.6%. The CDR3 length is 17 residues. CDR1 and CDR2 (germline): KGHSH, LQKENI. Trimming removed 2 bases at V and 3 bases at J, with 19 bases between. The data were taken from a study of blood T cell repertoires in COVID-19. Overall study: COVID-19 samples collected from the United States, Italy and Spain covered acute and convalescent phases. The cDNA or gDNA used as material had been derived from T cells, B-cell-depleted T cells, or PBMCs.

The specimen sequenced was peripheral blood. The clonotype comes from a woman in her forties or fifties with acute or convalescent COVID-19. This sequence joins TRBV18 and TRBJ1-2; a possible D gene is TRBD1 (5 bases). The CDR3 is CASSPTTAFQSYYGYTF. In DNA, the CDR3 is TGTGCCAGCTCACCAACGACAGCCTTCCAGTCCTACTATGGCTACACCTTC.